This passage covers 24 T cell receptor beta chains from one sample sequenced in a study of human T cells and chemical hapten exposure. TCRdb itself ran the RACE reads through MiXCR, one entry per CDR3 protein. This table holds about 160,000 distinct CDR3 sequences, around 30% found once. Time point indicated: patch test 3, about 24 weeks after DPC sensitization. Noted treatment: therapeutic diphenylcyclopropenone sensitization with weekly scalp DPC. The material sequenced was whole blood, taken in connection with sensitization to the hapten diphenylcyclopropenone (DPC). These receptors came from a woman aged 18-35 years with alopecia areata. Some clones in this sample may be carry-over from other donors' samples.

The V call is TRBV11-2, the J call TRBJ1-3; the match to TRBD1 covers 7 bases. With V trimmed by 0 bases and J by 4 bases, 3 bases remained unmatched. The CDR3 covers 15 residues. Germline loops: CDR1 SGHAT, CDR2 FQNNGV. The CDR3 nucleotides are TGTGCCAGCAGCTTAGACGGGGACAGAGGAAACACCATATATTTT. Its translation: CASSLDGDRGNTIYF.

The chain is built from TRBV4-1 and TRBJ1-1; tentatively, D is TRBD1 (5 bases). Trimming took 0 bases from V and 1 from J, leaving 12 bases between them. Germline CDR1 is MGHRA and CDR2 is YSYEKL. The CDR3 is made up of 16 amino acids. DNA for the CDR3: TGCGCCAGCAGCCAAGATCACTGGCAGGGGAACACTGAAGCTTTCTTT. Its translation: CASSQDHWQGNTEAFF.

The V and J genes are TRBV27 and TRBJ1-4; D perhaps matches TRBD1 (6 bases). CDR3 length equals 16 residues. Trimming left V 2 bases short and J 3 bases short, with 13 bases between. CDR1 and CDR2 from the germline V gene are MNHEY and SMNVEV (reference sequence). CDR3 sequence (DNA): TGTGCCAGCAGTTTAAGACGGGCAGGGGCTAATGAAAAACTGTTTTTT. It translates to CASSLRRAGANEKLFF. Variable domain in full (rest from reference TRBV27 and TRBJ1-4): EAQVTQNPRYLITVTGKKLTVTCSQNMNHEYMSWYRQDPGLGLRQIYYSMNVEVTDKGDVPEGYKVSRKEKRNFPLILESPSPNQTSLYFCASSLRRAGANEKLFFGSGTQLSVL.

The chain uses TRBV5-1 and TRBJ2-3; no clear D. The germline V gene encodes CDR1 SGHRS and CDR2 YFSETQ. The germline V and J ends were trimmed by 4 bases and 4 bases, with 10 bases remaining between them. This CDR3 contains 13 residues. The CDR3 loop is CASSTPPADTQYF. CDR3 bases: TGCGCCAGCAGCACCCCGCCCGCAGATACGCAGTATTTT.

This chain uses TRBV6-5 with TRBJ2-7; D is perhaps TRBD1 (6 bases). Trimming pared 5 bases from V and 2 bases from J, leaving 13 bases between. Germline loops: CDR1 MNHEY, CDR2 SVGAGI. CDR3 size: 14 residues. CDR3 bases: TGTGCCAGCAGTGCCAGACAGGACCCCTACGAGCAGTACTTC. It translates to CASSARQDPYEQYF.

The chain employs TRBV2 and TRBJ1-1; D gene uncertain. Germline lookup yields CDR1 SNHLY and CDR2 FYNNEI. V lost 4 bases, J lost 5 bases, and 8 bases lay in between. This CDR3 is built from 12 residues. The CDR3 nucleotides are TGTGCCAGCAGTGTTGGGTGGACTGAAGCTTTCTTT. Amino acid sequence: CASSVGWTEAFF.

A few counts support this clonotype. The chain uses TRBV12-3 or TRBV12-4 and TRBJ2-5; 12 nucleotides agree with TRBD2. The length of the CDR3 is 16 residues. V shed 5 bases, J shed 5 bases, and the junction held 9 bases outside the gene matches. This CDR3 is CASSILAGGGAETQYF. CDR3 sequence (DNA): TGTGCCAGCAGTATACTAGCGGGAGGAGGGGCCGAGACCCAGTACTTC.

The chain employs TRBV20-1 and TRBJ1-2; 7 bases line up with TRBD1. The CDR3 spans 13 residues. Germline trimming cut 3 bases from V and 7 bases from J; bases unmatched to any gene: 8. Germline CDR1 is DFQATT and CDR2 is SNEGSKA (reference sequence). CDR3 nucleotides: TGCAGTGCTAGGAAAACAACAGGGGTTGGCTACACCTTC. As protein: CSARKTTGVGYTF.

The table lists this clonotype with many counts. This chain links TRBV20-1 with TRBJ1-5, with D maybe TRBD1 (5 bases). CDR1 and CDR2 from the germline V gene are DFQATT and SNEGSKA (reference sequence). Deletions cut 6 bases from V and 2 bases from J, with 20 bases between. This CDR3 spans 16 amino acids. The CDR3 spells CSANQAAGRGNQPQHF. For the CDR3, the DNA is TGCAGTGCCAATCAGGCGGCGGGACGCGGCAATCAGCCCCAGCATTTT.

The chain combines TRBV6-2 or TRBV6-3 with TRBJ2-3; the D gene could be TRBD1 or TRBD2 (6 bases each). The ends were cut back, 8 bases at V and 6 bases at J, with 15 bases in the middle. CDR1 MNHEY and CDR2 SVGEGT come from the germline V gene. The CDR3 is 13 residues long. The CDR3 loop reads CASLSTGADTQYF. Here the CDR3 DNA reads TGTGCCAGCCTTAGTACGGGGGCGGATACGCAGTATTTT.

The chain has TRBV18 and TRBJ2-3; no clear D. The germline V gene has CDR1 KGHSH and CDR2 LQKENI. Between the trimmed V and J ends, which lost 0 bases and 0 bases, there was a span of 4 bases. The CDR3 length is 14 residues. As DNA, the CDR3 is TGTGCCAGCTCACCACCGAGCAGCACAGATACGCAGTATTTT. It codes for CASSPPSSTDTQYF. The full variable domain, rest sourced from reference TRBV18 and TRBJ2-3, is NAGVMQNPRHLVRRRGQEARLRCSPMKGHSHVYWYRQLPEEGLKFMVYLQKENIIDESGMPKERFSAEFPKEGPSILRIQQVVRGDSAAYFCASSPPSSTDTQYFGPGTRLTVL.

CDR3 nucleotide sequence: TGTGCCAGCAGCCAAGGAACCCAGGGCTACGAGCAGTACTTC. It yields the protein CASSQGTQGYEQYF. V usage is TRBV4-2 and J usage is TRBJ2-7; D perhaps matches TRBD1 (5 bases). CDR1 is LGHNA, CDR2 YNFKEQ, per germline. With 1 base removed from V and 3 bases from J, the gap between germline ends came to 10 bases. The CDR3 runs 14 residues.

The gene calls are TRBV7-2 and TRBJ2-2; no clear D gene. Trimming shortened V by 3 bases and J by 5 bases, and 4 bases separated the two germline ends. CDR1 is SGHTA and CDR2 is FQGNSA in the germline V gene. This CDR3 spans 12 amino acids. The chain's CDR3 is CASSFRTGELFF. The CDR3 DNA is TGTGCCAGCAGCTTCAGGACCGGGGAGCTGTTTTTT.

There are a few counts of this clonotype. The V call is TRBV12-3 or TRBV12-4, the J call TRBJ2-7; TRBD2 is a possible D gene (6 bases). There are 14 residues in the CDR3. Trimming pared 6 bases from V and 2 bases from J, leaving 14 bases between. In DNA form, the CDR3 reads TGTGCCAGCAGCCGTTCGGGACTCCCCTACGAGCAGTACTTC. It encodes CASSRSGLPYEQYF.

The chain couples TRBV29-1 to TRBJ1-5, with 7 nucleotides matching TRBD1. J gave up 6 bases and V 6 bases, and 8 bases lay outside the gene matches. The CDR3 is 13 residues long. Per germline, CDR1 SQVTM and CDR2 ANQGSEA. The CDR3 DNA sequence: TGCAGCGTCACAGGGGACAGAGGTCAGCCCCAGCATTTT. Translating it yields CSVTGDRGQPQHF. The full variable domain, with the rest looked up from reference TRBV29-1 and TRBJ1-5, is SAVISQKPSRDICQRGTSLTIQCQVDSQVTMMFWYRQQPGQSLTLIATANQGSEATYESGFVIDKFPISRPNLTFSTLTVSNMSPEDSSIYLCSVTGDRGQPQHFGDGTRLSIL.

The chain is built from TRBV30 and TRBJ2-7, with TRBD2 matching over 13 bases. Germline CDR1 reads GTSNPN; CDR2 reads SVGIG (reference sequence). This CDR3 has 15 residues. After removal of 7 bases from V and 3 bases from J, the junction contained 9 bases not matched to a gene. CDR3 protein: CAFGTSGVRGYEQYF. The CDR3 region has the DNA TGTGCCTTCGGGACTAGCGGGGTTCGGGGCTACGAGCAGTACTTC.

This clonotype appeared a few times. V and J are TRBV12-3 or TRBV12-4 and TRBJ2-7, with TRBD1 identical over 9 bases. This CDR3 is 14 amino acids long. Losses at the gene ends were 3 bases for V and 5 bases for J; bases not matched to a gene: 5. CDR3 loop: CASSFGQGWDEQYF. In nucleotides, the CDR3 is TGTGCCAGCAGTTTCGGACAGGGGTGGGACGAGCAGTACTTC.

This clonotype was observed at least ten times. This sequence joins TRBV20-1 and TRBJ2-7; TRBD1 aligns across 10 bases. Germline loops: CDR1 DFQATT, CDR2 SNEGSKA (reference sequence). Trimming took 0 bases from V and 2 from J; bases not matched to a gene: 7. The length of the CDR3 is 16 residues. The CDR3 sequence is CSARDPGQGITYEQYF. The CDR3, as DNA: TGCAGTGCTAGAGATCCGGGACAGGGGATCACCTACGAGCAGTACTTC.

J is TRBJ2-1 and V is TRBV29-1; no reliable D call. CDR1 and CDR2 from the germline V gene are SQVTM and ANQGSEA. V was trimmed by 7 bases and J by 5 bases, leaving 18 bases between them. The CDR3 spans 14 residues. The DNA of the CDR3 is TGCAGCGGGACGGGCAGCCGAACCAACAATGAGCAGTTCTTC. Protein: CSGTGSRTNNEQFF.

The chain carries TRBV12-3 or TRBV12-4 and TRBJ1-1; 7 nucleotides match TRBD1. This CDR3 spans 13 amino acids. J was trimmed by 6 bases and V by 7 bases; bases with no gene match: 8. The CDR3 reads CASTPWTGAEAFF. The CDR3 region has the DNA TGTGCCAGCACCCCTTGGACAGGCGCTGAAGCTTTCTTT.

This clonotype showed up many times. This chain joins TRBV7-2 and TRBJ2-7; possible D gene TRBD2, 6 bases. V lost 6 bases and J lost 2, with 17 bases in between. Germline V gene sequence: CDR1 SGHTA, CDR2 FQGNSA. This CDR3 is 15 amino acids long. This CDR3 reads CASSPRGSGTYEQYF. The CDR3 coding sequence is TGTGCCAGCAGTCCCCGGGGTAGCGGCACCTACGAGCAGTACTTC.

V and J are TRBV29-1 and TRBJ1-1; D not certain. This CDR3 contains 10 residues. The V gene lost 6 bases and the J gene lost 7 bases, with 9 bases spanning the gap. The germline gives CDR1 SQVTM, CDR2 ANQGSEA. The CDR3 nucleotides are TGCAGCGTCTACACTTTTGAAGCTTTCTTT. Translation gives CSVYTFEAFF.

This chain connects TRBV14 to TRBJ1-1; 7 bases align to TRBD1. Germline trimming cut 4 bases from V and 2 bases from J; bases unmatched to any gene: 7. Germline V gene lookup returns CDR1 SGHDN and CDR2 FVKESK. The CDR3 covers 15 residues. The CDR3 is CASSPSQGVNTEAFF. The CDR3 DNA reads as TGTGCCAGCAGCCCAAGCCAGGGGGTCAACACTGAAGCTTTCTTT.

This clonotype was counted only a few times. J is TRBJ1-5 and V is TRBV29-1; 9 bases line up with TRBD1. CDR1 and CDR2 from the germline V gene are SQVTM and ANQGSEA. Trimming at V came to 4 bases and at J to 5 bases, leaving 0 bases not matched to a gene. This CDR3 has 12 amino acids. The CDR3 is CSVGTGDQPQHF. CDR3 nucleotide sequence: TGCAGCGTTGGGACAGGGGATCAGCCCCAGCATTTT. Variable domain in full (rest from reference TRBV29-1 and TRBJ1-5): SAVISQKPSRDICQRGTSLTIQCQVDSQVTMMFWYRQQPGQSLTLIATANQGSEATYESGFVIDKFPISRPNLTFSTLTVSNMSPEDSSIYLCSVGTGDQPQHFGDGTRLSIL.